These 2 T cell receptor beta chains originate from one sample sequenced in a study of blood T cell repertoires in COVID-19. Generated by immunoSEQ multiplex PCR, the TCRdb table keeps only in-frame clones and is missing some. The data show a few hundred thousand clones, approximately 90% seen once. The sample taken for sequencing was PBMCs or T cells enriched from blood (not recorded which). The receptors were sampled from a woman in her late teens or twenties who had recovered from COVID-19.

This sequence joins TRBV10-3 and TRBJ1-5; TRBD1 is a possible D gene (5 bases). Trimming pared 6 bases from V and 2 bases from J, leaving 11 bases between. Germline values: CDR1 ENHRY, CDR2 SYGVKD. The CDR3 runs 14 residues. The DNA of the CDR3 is TGTGCCATCAGGCGGACATCGGGCAATCAGCCCCAGCATTTT. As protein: CAIRRTSGNQPQHF.

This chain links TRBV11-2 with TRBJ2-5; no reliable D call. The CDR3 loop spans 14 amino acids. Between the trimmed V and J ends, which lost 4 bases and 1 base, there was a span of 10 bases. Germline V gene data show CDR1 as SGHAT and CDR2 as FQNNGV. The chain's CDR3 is CASSSPGGQETQYF. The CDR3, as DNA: TGTGCCAGCAGCTCCCCGGGTGGCCAAGAGACCCAGTACTTC. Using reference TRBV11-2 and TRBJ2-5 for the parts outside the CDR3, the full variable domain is EAGVAQSPRYKIIEKRQSVAFWCNPISGHATLYWYQQILGQGPKLLIQFQNNGVVDDSQLPKDRFSAERLKGVDSTLKIQPAKLEDSAVYLCASSSPGGQETQYFGPGTRLLVL.